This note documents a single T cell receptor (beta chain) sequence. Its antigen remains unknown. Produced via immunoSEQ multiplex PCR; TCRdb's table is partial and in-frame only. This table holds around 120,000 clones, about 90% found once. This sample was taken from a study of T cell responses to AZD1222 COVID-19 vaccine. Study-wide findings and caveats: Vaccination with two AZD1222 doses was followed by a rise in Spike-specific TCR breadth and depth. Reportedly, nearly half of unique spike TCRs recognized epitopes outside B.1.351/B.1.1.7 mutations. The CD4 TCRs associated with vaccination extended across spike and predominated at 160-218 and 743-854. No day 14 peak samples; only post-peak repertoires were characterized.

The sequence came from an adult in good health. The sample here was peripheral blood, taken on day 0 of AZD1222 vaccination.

CDR3 sequence (DNA): TGTGCCATCAGTGAAGACGGGGAGGTGAGCTACACCTTC. It codes for CAISEDGEVSYTF. The J gene is TRBJ1-2, the V gene TRBV10-3; D remains unclear. This CDR3 spans 13 amino acids. Germline values: CDR1 ENHRY, CDR2 SYGVKD. Trimming shortened V by 3 bases and J by 9 bases, and 14 bases separated the two germline ends.